A selection of T cell receptor beta chains follows, all from one sample in a study of blood T cell repertoires in COVID-19. TCRdb's table, derived via immunoSEQ multiplex PCR, lists solely in-frame clones and lacks some. The sample gives 140,000 to 150,000 clones, roughly 90% of which show up once; 1.5% to 2% is in the top ten. The material sequenced was peripheral blood. The receptor set was obtained from an older man with acute or convalescent COVID-19. CDR3s include the opening cysteine and the closing phenylalanine or tryptophan. Each record gives: V gene, D gene, clone size, J gene, CDR3 DNA, CDR3 protein. The D gene is left open where the match is weak. Where a row states a size, it is once, few, many or the class of an expanded clone; other rows omit it.

TRBV5-1,TRBD2,NA,TRBJ2-4,TGCGCCAGCAGCCCCGGACTAGGGCTAGCCAAAAACATTCAGTACTTC,CASSPGLGLAKNIQYF
TRBV10-3,NA,once,TRBJ2-2,TGTGCCATCAGGCTGACTGAGAACACCGGGGAGCTGTTTTTT,CAIRLTENTGELFF
TRBV19,TRBD1,few,TRBJ1-5,TGTGCCAGTAGCATCACCCGGGACAGCGATCAGCCCCAGCATTTT,CASSITRDSDQPQHF
TRBV15,NA,once,TRBJ2-3,TGTGCCACCAGCAGAGATTACGGGGAATTGAGCACAGATACGCAGTATTTT,CATSRDYGELSTDTQYF
TRBV2,NA,NA,TRBJ2-2,TGTGCCAGCAGGCTCCGGGATCACACCGGGGAGCTGTTTTTT,CASRLRDHTGELFF
TRBV7-9,NA,NA,TRBJ1-2,TGTGCCAGCAGCCCGATTACGGGGAACTATGGCTACACCTTC,CASSPITGNYGYTF
TRBV2,TRBD1,NA,TRBJ1-2,TGTGCCAGCAGGGGACAGGGGCAAGGTGGCTACACCTTC,CASRGQGQGGYTF
TRBV5-1,TRBD2,NA,TRBJ2-1,TGCGCCAGCAGGAGAGGACTAGCGGAGTCTAATGAGCAGTTCTTC,CASRRGLAESNEQFF
TRBV27,TRBD2,NA,TRBJ2-7,TGTGCCAGCAGTTTTGTTAGCGGGAGATCCTACGAGCAGTACTTC,CASSFVSGRSYEQYF
TRBV6-4,NA,NA,TRBJ1-2,TGTGCCAGCAGTGACCCTCAGGGCCCCTATGGCTACACCTTC,CASSDPQGPYGYTF
TRBV28,NA,NA,TRBJ2-7,TGTGCCAGCAGTTTATCAGTCCCAGGTTTGCACGAGCAGTACTTC,CASSLSVPGLHEQYF
TRBV19,TRBD2,NA,TRBJ2-3,TGTGCCAGTAGTGTCCTTGGCGGGGGGACAATTAATACGCAGTATTTT,CASSVLGGGTINTQYF
TRBV7-9,NA,NA,TRBJ1-2,TGTGCCAGCAGCTCAAACAGGGCTGGCTACACCTTC,CASSSNRAGYTF
TRBV11-2,TRBD1,NA,TRBJ1-2,TGTGCCAGCAGCTTTCTCACAGGGGGCGCTTCCTATGGCTACACCTTC,CASSFLTGGASYGYTF
TRBV4-2,TRBD1,NA,TRBJ1-2,TGTGCCAGCAGCCAAGATCCAGGGGGCGACTATGGCTACACCTTC,CASSQDPGGDYGYTF
TRBV5-1,NA,once,TRBJ2-1,TGCGCCAGCAGCTTGTTTCCGGGGGGCTCTTACAATGAGCAGTTCTTC,CASSLFPGGSYNEQFF
TRBV5-4,TRBD1,NA,TRBJ1-5,TGTGCCAGCAGCTTAAACAGGGGCAGCAATCAGCCCCAGCATTTT,CASSLNRGSNQPQHF
TRBV3-1/TRBV3-2,TRBD2,NA,TRBJ2-2,TGTGCCAGCAGCCCCGGGACTAGCGGGAGTGGAACCGGGGAGCTGTTTTTT,CASSPGTSGSGTGELFF
TRBV20-1,TRBD2,once,TRBJ2-3,TGCAGTGCTAGTTCGGGCCTAGCGGGAGACGTCGATACGCAGTATTTT,CSASSGLAGDVDTQYF
TRBV7-9,TRBD1,NA,TRBJ2-7,TGTGCCAGCAGCCCCCGACAGGGTAGCTACGAGCAGTACTTC,CASSPRQGSYEQYF
TRBV9,TRBD2,NA,TRBJ2-3,TGTGCCAGCAGCCCGAGACTAGCCCTTACAGATACGCAGTATTTT,CASSPRLALTDTQYF
TRBV6-5,NA,NA,TRBJ1-3,TGTGCCAGCACTAGCTATGGGGGAAACACCATATATTTT,CASTSYGGNTIYF
TRBV20-1,NA,NA,TRBJ1-1,TGCAGTGCTAGTAGGGAGGTGGGAAGGGCTTTCTTT,CSASREVGRAFF
TRBV5-1,NA,NA,TRBJ1-4,TGCGCCAGCAGCCCCGGGGAGGGGGGTGAAAAACTGTTTTTT,CASSPGEGGEKLFF
TRBV6-5,TRBD1,once,TRBJ1-1,TGTGCCAGCAGCGGACAGGGTGTCGCTGAAGCTTTCTTT,CASSGQGVAEAFF
TRBV27,TRBD2,NA,TRBJ2-5,TGTGCCAGCAGTTTATGGGGGACTAGCACGCAGGAGACCCAGTACTTC,CASSLWGTSTQETQYF